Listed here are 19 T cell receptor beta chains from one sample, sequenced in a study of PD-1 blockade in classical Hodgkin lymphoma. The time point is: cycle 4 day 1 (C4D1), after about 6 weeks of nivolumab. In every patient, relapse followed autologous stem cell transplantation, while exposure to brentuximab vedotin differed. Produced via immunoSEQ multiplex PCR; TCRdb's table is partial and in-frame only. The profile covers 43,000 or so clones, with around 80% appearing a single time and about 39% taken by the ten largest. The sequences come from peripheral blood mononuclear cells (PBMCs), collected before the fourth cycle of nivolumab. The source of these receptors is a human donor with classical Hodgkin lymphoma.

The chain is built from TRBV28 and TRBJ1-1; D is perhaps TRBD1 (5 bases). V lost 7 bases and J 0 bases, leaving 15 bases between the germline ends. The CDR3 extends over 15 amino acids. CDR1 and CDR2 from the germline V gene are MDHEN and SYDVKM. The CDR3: CASTAWTNMNTEAFF. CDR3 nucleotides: TGTGCCAGCACCGCCTGGACAAACATGAACACTGAAGCTTTCTTT.

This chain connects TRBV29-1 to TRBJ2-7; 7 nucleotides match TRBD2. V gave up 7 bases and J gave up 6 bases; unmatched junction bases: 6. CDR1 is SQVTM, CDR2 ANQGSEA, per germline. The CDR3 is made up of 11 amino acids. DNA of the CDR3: TGCAGCGCCGAGACGGGGGGCGAGCAGTACTTC. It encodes CSAETGGEQYF.

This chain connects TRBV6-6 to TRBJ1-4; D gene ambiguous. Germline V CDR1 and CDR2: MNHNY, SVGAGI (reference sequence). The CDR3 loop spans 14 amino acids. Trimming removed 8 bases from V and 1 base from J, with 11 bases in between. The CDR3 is CASGPRVTNEKLFF. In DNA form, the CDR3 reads TGTGCCAGCGGGCCAAGGGTAACTAATGAAAAACTGTTTTTT.

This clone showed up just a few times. The CDR3 region has the DNA TGTGCCAGCAGCTCGCGGGAGGGTGGTGAAGCTTTCTTT. This gives the protein CASSSREGGEAFF. The rearrangement uses TRBV5-4 and TRBJ1-1, with D hard to call. This CDR3 contains 13 residues. Trimming cost V 3 bases and J 7 bases, with 13 bases left between them. Germline CDR1 reads SGHNT; CDR2 reads YYREEE (reference sequence).

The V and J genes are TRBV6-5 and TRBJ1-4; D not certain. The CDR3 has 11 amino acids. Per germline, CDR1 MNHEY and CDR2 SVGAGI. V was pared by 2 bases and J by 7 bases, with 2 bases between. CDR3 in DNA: TGTGCCAGCAGTTACGGTGAAAAACTGTTTTTT. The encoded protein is CASSYGEKLFF.

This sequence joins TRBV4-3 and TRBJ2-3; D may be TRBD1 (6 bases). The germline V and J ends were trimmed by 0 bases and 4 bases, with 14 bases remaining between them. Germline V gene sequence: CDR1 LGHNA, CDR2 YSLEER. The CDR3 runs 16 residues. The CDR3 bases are TGCGCCAGCAGCCAAGATATCGGCAGGGGCTCAGATACGCAGTATTTT. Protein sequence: CASSQDIGRGSDTQYF.

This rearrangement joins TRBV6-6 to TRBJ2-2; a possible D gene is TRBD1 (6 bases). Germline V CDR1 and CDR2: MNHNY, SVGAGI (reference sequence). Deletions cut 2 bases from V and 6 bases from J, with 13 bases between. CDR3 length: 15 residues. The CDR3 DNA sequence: TGTGCCAGCAGTTACGGACAGCTGGGGTCCGGGGAGCTGTTTTTT. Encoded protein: CASSYGQLGSGELFF.

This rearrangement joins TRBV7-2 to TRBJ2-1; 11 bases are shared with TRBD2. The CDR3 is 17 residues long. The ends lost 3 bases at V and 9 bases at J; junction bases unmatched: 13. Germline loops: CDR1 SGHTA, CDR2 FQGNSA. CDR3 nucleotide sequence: TGTGCCAGCAGCTTGACCGCTAGCGGGGGGTTGGGTGTTGAGCAGTTCTTC. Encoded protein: CASSLTASGGLGVEQFF.

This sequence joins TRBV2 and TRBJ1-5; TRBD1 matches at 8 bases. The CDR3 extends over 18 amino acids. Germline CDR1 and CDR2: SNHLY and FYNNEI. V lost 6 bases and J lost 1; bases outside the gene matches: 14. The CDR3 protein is CASSPREPRQGSNQPQHF. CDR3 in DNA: TGTGCCAGCAGCCCGAGAGAGCCACGACAGGGGAGCAATCAGCCCCAGCATTTT.

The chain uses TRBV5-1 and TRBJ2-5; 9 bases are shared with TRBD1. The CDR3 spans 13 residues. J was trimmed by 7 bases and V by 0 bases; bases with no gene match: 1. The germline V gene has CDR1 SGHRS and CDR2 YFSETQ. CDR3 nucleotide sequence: TGCGCCAGCAGCTTGGGACAGGGGGGGACCCAGTACTTC. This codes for CASSLGQGGTQYF. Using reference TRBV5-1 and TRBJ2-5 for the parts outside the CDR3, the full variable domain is KAGVTQTPRYLIKTRGQQVTLSCSPISGHRSVSWYQQTPGQGLQFLFEYFSETQRNKGNFPGRFSGRQFSNSRSEMNVSTLELGDSALYLCASSLGQGGTQYFGPGTRLLVL.

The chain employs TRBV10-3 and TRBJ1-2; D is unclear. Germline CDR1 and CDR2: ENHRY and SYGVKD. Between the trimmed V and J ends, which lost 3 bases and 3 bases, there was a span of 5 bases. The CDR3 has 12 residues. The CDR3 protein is CAISESDYGYTF. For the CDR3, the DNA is TGTGCCATCAGTGAATCAGACTATGGCTACACCTTC.

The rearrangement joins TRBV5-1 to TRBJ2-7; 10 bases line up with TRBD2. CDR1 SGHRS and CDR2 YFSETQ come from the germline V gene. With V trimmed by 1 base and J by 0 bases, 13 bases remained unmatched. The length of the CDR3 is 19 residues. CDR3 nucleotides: TGCGCCAGCAGCTTGTTCCCTAGCGGGGGAGTAACTAGCTCCTACGAGCAGTACTTC. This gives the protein CASSLFPSGGVTSSYEQYF.

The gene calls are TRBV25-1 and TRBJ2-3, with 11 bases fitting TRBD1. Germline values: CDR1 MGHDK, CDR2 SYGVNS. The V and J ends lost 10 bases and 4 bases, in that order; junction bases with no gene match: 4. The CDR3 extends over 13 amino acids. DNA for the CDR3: TGTGCCACCGGGACAGGGGGGGCAGATACGCAGTATTTT. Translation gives CATGTGGADTQYF.

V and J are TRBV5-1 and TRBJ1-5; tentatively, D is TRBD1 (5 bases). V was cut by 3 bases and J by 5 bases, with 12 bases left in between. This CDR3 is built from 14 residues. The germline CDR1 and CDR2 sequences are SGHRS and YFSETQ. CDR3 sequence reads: CASSWDGGDQPQHF. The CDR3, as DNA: TGCGCCAGCAGCTGGGACGGGGGTGATCAGCCCCAGCATTTT.

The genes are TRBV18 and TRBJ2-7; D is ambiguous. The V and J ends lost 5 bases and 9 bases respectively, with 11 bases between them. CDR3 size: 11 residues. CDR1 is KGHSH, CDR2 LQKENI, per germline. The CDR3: CASSSDTGQYF. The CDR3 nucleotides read TGTGCCAGCTCATCTGACACGGGGCAGTACTTC.

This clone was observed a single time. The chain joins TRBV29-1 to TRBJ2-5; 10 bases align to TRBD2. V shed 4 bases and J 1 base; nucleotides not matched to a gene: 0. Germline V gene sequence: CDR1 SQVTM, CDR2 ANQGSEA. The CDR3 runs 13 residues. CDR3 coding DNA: TGCAGCGTTGGGACTAGCGGCCAAGAGACCCAGTACTTC. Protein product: CSVGTSGQETQYF.

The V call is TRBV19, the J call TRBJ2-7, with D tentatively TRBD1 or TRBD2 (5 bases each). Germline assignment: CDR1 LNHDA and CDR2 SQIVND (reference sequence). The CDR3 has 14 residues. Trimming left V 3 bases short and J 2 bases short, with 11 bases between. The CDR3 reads CASSMLRGPYEQYF. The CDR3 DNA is TGTGCCAGTAGTATGCTAAGGGGACCCTACGAGCAGTACTTC.

The CDR3 DNA is TGTGCCTCAAGGGCTAGCGGGGGATCCTACGAGCAGTACTTC. This codes for CASRASGGSYEQYF. V gene TRBV10-3 combines with J gene TRBJ2-7; 10 positions agree with TRBD2. The germline V gene has CDR1 ENHRY and CDR2 SYGVKD. The CDR3 is 14 amino acids. The ends lost 11 bases at V and 1 base at J; junction bases unmatched: 8.

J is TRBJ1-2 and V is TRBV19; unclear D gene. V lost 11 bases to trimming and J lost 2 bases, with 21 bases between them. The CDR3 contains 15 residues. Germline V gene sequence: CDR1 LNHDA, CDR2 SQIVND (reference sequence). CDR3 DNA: TGTGCCGGGCGGGTCAGGAACCTTCCCAACTATGGCTACACCTTC. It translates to CAGRVRNLPNYGYTF. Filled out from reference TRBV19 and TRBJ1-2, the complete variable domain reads DGGITQSPKYLFRKEGQNVTLSCEQNLNHDAMYWYRQDPGQGLRLIYYSQIVNDFQKGDIAEGYSVSREKKESFPLTVTSAQKNPTAFYLCAGRVRNLPNYGYTFGSGTRLTVV.